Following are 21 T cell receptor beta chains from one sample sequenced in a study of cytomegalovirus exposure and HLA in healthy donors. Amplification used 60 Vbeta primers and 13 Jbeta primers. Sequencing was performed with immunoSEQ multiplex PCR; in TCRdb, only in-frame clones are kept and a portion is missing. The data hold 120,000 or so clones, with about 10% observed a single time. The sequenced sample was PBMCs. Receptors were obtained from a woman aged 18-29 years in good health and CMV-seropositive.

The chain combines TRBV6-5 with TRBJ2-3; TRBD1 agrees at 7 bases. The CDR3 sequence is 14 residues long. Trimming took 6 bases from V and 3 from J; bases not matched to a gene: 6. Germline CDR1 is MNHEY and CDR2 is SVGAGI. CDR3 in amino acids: CASRQGFGTDTQYF. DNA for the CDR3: TGTGCCAGCAGACAGGGGTTCGGTACAGATACGCAGTATTTT.

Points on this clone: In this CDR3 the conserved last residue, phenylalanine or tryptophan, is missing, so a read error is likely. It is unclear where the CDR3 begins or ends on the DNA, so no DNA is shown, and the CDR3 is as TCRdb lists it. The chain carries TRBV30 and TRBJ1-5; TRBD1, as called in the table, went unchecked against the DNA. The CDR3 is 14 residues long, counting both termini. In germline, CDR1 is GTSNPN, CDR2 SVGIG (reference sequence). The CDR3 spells CAWRAGQPNQPKHL.

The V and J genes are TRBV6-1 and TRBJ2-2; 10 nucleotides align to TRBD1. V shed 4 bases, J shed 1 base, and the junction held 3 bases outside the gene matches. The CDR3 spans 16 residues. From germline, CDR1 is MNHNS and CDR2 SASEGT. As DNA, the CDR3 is TGTGCCAGCAGTGCCGGACAGGGGGAGAACACCGGGGAGCTGTTTTTT. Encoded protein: CASSAGQGENTGELFF.

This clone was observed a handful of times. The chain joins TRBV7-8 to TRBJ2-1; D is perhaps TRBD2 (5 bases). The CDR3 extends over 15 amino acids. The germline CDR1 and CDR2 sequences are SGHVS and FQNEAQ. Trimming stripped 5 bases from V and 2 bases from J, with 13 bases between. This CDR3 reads CASSVRTPAYNEQFF. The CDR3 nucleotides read TGTGCCAGCAGCGTACGGACTCCTGCCTACAATGAGCAGTTCTTC.

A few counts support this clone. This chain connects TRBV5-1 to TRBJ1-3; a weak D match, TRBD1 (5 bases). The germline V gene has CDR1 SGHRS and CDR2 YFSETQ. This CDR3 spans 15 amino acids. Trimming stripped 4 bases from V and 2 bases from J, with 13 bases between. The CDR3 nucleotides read TGCGCCAGCAGCCCCTACCCAGGGACTGGAAACACCATATATTTT. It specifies CASSPYPGTGNTIYF.

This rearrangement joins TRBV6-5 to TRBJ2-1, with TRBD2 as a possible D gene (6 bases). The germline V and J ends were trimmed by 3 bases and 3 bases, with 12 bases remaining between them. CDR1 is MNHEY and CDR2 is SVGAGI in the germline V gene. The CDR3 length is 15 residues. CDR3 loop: CASSYRRDLYNEQFF. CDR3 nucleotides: TGTGCCAGCAGTTATAGGCGGGACCTCTACAATGAGCAGTTCTTC.

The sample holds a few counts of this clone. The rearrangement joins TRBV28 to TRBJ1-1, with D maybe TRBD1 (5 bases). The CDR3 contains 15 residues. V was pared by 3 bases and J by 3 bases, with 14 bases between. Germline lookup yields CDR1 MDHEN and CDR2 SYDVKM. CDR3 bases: TGTGCCAGCAGTTTCGGGGGGGTTCCGGACACTGAAGCTTTCTTT. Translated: CASSFGGVPDTEAFF. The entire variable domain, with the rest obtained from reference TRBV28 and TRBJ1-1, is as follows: DVKVTQSSRYLVKRTGEKVFLECVQDMDHENMFWYRQDPGLGLRLIYFSYDVKMKEKGDIPEGYSVSREKKERFSLILESASTNQTSMYLCASSFGGVPDTEAFFGQGTRLTVV.

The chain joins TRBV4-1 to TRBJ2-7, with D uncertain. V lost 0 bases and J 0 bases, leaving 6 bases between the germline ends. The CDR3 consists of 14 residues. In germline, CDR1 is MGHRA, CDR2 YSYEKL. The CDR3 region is CASSQDLNSYEQYF. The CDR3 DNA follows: TGCGCCAGCAGCCAAGATTTAAACTCCTACGAGCAGTACTTC.

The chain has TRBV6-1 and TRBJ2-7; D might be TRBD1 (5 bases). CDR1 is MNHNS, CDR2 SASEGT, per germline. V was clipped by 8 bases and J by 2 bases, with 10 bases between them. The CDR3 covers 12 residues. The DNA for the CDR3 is TGTGCCAGCCGGGCAGGGACCTACGAGCAGTACTTC. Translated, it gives CASRAGTYEQYF.

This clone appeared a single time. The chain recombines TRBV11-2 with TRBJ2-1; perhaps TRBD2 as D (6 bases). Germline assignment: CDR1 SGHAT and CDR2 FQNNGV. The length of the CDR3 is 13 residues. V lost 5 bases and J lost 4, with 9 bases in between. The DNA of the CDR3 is TGTGCCAGCAGCGCCGGGAGTTACAATGAGCAGTTCTTC. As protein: CASSAGSYNEQFF.

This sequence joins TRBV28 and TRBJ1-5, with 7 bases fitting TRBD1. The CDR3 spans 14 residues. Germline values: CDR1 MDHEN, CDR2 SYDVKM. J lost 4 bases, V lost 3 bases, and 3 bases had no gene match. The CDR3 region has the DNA TGTGCCAGCAGTTTTTTGACAGGGAATCAGCCCCAGCATTTT. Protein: CASSFLTGNQPQHF. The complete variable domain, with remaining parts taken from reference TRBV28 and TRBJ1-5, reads DVKVTQSSRYLVKRTGEKVFLECVQDMDHENMFWYRQDPGLGLRLIYFSYDVKMKEKGDIPEGYSVSREKKERFSLILESASTNQTSMYLCASSFLTGNQPQHFGDGTRLSIL.

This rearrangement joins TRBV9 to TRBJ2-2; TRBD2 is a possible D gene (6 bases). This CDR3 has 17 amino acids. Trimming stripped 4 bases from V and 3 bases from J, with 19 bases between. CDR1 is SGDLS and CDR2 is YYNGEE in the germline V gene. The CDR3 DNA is TGTGCCAGCAGCTTCGCTAGACTAGTATCGGACACCGGGGAGCTGTTTTTT. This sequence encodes CASSFARLVSDTGELFF. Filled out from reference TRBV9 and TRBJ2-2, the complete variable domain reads DSGVTQTPKHLITATGQRVTLRCSPRSGDLSVYWYQQSLDQGLQFLIQYYNGEERAKGNILERFSAQQFPDLHSELNLSSLELGDSALYFCASSFARLVSDTGELFFGEGSRLTVL.

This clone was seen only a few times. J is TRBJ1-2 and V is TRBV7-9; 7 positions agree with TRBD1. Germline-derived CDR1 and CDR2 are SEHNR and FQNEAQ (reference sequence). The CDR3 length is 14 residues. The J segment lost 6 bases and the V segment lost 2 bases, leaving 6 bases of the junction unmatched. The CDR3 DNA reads TGTGCCAGCAGCTTATGGGACAGTCAAGATGGCTACACCTTC. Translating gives CASSLWDSQDGYTF. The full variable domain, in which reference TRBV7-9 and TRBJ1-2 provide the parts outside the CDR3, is DTGVSQNPRHKITKRGQNVTFRCDPISEHNRLYWYRQTLGQGPEFLTYFQNEAQLEKSRLLSDRFSAERPKGSFSTLEIQRTEQGDSAMYLCASSLWDSQDGYTFGSGTRLTVV.

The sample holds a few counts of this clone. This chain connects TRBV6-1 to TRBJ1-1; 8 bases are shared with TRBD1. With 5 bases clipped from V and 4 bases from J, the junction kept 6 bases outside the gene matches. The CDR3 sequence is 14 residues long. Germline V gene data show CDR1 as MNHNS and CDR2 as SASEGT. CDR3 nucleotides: TGTGCCAGCAGTCGATCAACAGGGGGCACTGAAGCTTTCTTT. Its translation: CASSRSTGGTEAFF.

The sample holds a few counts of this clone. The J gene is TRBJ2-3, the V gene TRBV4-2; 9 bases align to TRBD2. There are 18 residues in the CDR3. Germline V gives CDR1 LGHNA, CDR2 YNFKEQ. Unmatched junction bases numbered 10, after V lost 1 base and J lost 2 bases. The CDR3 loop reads CASSQAFSLAGTTDTQYF. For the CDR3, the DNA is TGTGCCAGCAGCCAAGCGTTCTCTCTAGCGGGGACCACAGATACGCAGTATTTT.

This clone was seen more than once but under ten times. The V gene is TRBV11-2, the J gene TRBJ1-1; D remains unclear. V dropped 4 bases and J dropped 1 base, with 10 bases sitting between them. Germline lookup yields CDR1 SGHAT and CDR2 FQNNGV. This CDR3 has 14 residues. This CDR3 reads CASSSEVRNTEAFF. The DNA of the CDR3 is TGTGCCAGCAGCTCCGAGGTGAGGAACACTGAAGCTTTCTTT.

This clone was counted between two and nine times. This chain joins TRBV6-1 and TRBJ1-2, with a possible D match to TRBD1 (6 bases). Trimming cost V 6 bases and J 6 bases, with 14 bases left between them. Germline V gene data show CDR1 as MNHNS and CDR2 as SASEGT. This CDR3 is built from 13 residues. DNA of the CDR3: TGTGCCAGCAGACAGGGAACTTTCAATGGCTACACCTTC. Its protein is CASRQGTFNGYTF.

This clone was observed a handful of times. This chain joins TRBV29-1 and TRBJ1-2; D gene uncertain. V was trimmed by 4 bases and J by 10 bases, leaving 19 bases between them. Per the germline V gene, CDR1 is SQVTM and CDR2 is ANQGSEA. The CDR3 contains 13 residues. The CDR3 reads CSVAPLAPGNYTF. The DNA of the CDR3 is TGCAGCGTTGCTCCATTGGCCCCTGGTAACTACACCTTC.

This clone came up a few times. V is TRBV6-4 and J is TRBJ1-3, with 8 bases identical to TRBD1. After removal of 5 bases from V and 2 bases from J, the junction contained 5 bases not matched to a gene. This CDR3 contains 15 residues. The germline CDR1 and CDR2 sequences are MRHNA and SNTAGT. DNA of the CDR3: TGTGCCAGCAGTTCCGGGACAGGAGCTGGAAACACCATATATTTT. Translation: CASSSGTGAGNTIYF.

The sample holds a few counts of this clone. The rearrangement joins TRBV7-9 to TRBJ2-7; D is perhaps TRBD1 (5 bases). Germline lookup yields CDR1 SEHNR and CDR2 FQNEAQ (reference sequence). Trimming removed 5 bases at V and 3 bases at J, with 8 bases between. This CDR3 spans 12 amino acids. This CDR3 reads CASSIDSYEQYF. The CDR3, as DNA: TGTGCCAGCAGCATTGACAGCTACGAGCAGTACTTC. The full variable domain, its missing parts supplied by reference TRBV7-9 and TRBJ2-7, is DTGVSQNPRHKITKRGQNVTFRCDPISEHNRLYWYRQTLGQGPEFLTYFQNEAQLEKSRLLSDRFSAERPKGSFSTLEIQRTEQGDSAMYLCASSIDSYEQYFGPGTRLTVT.

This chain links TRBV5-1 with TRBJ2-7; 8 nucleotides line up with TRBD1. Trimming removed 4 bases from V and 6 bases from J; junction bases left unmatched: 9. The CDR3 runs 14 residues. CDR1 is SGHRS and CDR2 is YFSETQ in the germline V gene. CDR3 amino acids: CASSAVDGTGEQYF. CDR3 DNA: TGCGCCAGCAGCGCCGTTGACGGGACAGGCGAGCAGTACTTC.